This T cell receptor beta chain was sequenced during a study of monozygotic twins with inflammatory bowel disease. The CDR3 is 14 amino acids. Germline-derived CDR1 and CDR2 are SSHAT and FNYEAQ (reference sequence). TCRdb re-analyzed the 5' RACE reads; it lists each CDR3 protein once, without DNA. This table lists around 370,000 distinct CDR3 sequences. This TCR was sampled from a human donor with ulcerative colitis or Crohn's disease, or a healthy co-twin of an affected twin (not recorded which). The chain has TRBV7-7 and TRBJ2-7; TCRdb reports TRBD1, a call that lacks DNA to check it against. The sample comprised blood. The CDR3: CASSNPGRGYEQYF. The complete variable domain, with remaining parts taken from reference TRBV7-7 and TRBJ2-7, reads GAGVSQSPRYKVTKRGQDVTLRCDPISSHATLYWYQQALGQGPEFLTYFNYEAQPDKSGLPSDRFSAERPEGSISTLTIQRTEQRDSAMYRCASSNPGRGYEQYFGPGTRLTVT.